A single sample is the source of the 27 T cell receptor beta chains below, sequenced in a study of human T cells and chemical hapten exposure. Specified time point: pre-sensitization, week 0. Stated treatment: therapeutic diphenylcyclopropenone sensitization with weekly scalp DPC. TCRdb passed the RACE reads through MiXCR, listing each CDR3 protein once. Of more than 100,000 distinct CDR3 sequences in the sample, 13% were seen once. The sample in question was whole blood, obtained in connection with sensitization to the hapten diphenylcyclopropenone (DPC). Source of these receptors: a woman younger than 35 with alopecia areata. Some clones in this sample may be carry-over from other donors' samples.

This clonotype has only a few counts. The J gene is TRBJ2-3, the V gene TRBV11-2, with 11 bases that match TRBD2. CDR3 length equals 17 residues. CDR1 and CDR2 (germline): SGHAT, FQNNGV. V gave up 1 base and J gave up 2 bases; unmatched junction bases: 5. CDR3 amino acids: CASSLGGTSGLTDTQYF. CDR3 nucleotide sequence: TGTGCCAGCAGCTTAGGAGGGACTAGCGGCCTCACAGATACGCAGTATTTT. The whole variable domain, remainder taken from reference TRBV11-2 and TRBJ2-3, is EAGVAQSPRYKIIEKRQSVAFWCNPISGHATLYWYQQILGQGPKLLIQFQNNGVVDDSQLPKDRFSAERLKGVDSTLKIQPAKLEDSAVYLCASSLGGTSGLTDTQYFGPGTRLTVL.

This clonotype appeared many times. The rearrangement uses TRBV15 and TRBJ1-6; D is ambiguous. Trimming removed 6 bases from V and 5 bases from J, with 8 bases in between. This CDR3 comprises 13 residues. Germline V gene lookup returns CDR1 LNHNV and CDR2 YYDKDF (reference sequence). CDR3 amino acids: CATSYDDNSPLHF. The CDR3 DNA is TGTGCCACCAGTTATGACGATAATTCACCCCTCCACTTT.

This clonotype was seen ten or more times. The V call is TRBV29-1, the J call TRBJ2-1, with 13 bases matching TRBD2. The CDR3 totals 15 residues. V was clipped by 6 bases and J by 7 bases; unmatched bases: 9. Germline V gives CDR1 SQVTM, CDR2 ANQGSEA. CDR3 sequence (DNA): TGCAGCGTGTGGACTAGCGGGGGTCTGGGGAATGAGCAGTTCTTC. Protein product: CSVWTSGGLGNEQFF.

The sample holds many counts of this clonotype. The V call is TRBV5-6, the J call TRBJ2-7; D uncertain. CDR3 length: 14 amino acids. Trimming stripped 0 bases from V and 1 base from J, with 8 bases between. Per the germline V gene, CDR1 is SGHDT and CDR2 is YYEEEE. The CDR3 DNA follows: TGTGCCAGCAGCTTGGGTACAGTTTCCTACGAGCAGTACTTC. Protein sequence: CASSLGTVSYEQYF.

V usage is TRBV12-3 or TRBV12-4 and J usage is TRBJ1-2; D possibly corresponds to TRBD1 (6 bases). The V end was cut by 8 bases, the J end by 7 bases, with 14 bases between. CDR3 length: 12 amino acids. The CDR3 region has the DNA TGTGCCAGCGCAGTCAGGGGCTGTGGCTACACCTTC. Its translation is CASAVRGCGYTF.

The gene calls are TRBV25-1 and TRBJ2-5; no firm D call. The CDR3 extends over 19 amino acids. Germline CDR1 is MGHDK and CDR2 is SYGVNS. V lost 4 bases to trimming and J lost 1 base, with 25 bases between them. CDR3 residues: CASSVPKTPTEEGQETQYF. CDR3 nucleotides: TGTGCCAGCAGTGTACCCAAAACGCCCACAGAGGAAGGCCAAGAGACCCAGTACTTC. The variable domain in full, with the rest retrieved from reference TRBV25-1 and TRBJ2-5, is EADIYQTPRYLVIGTGKKITLECSQTMGHDKMYWYQQDPGMELHLIHYSYGVNSTEKGDLSSESTVSRIRTEHFPLTLESARPSHTSQYLCASSVPKTPTEEGQETQYFGPGTRLLVL.

In this sample, this clonotype turned up a few times. The V gene is TRBV18, the J gene TRBJ2-3; TRBD1 matches 12 bases. This CDR3 comprises 19 residues. With 5 bases clipped from V and 6 bases from J, the junction kept 18 bases outside the gene matches. Germline V gives CDR1 KGHSH, CDR2 LQKENI. This chain's CDR3 is CASSTLGTGGPERSDTQYF. The CDR3 coding sequence is TGTGCCAGCTCAACCCTCGGGACAGGGGGCCCCGAGCGCAGCGATACGCAGTATTTT.

The chain recombines TRBV30 with TRBJ1-2; D unclear. Germline CDR1 and CDR2: GTSNPN and SVGIG (reference sequence). V gave up 4 bases and J gave up 8 bases, with 20 bases separating them. This CDR3 is 14 amino acids long. The DNA of the CDR3 is TGTGCCTGGAAGGAGACTCCGACCTTAATGGGCTACACCTTC. Its translation is CAWKETPTLMGYTF.

The chain combines TRBV18 with TRBJ2-5; TRBD1 or TRBD2 may be the D gene (8 bases each). Germline CDR1 is KGHSH and CDR2 is LQKENI. The CDR3 sequence is 17 residues long. Between the trimmed V and J ends, which lost 1 base and 2 bases, there was a span of 17 bases. The CDR3 spells CASSPRGGTGVQETQYF. In DNA, the CDR3 is TGTGCCAGCTCACCACGCGGGGGGACAGGCGTACAAGAGACCCAGTACTTC. The whole variable domain, filled in from reference TRBV18 and TRBJ2-5, reads NAGVMQNPRHLVRRRGQEARLRCSPMKGHSHVYWYRQLPEEGLKFMVYLQKENIIDESGMPKERFSAEFPKEGPSILRIQQVVRGDSAAYFCASSPRGGTGVQETQYFGPGTRLLVL.

This sequence joins TRBV7-7 and TRBJ2-2; D may be TRBD1 or TRBD2 (5 bases each). CDR3 length equals 15 residues. Germline CDR1 SSHAT, CDR2 FNYEAQ (reference sequence). Trimming removed 5 bases at V and 4 bases at J, with 14 bases between. The CDR3 sequence is CASSQQGPGTGELFF. The CDR3 DNA reads as TGTGCCAGCAGCCAGCAGGGACCGGGCACCGGGGAGCTGTTTTTT.

The chain links TRBV20-1 to TRBJ2-3, with no clear D. The CDR3 consists of 12 residues. The germline gives CDR1 DFQATT, CDR2 SNEGSKA (reference sequence). Between the trimmed V and J ends, which lost 4 bases and 2 bases, there was a span of 7 bases. Here the CDR3 DNA reads TGCAGTGCTATGGTGCTCACAGATACGCAGTATTTT. Its protein product is CSAMVLTDTQYF.

This clonotype was detected a few times. This chain connects TRBV20-1 to TRBJ1-5; 7 nucleotides agree with TRBD1. This CDR3 is 13 amino acids long. CDR1 is DFQATT, CDR2 SNEGSKA, per germline (reference sequence). J gave up 7 bases and V 6 bases, and 9 bases lay outside the gene matches. Written as DNA, the CDR3 is TGCAGTGCGCAACACAGGGGAGGCCAGCCCCAGCATTTT. Its protein product is CSAQHRGGQPQHF.

The V call is TRBV10-3, the J call TRBJ2-1; 8 positions match TRBD2. The CDR3 runs 13 residues. Germline loops: CDR1 ENHRY, CDR2 SYGVKD. CDR3 coding DNA: TGTGCGACGGCGGGGGGCCATAGTGATGAGCAGTTCTTC. It is translated as CATAGGHSDEQFF.

Ten or more counts support this clonotype. The chain employs TRBV29-1 and TRBJ2-1; TRBD2 matches at 12 bases. From germline, CDR1 is SQVTM and CDR2 ANQGSEA. The CDR3 is 14 amino acids. V lost 4 bases to trimming and J lost 3 bases; unmatched junction nucleotides: 1. CDR3 bases: TGCAGCGTTGGGACTAGCGGGATCTACAATGAGCAGTTCTTC. Amino acids: CSVGTSGIYNEQFF.

V is TRBV30 and J is TRBJ1-4, with 7 bases identical to TRBD1. V shed 3 bases and J 7 bases; nucleotides not matched to a gene: 5. The CDR3 contains 13 residues. The germline V gene encodes CDR1 GTSNPN and CDR2 SVGIG (reference sequence). The CDR3 spells CAWSQTGTEKLFF. The CDR3 nucleotides read TGTGCCTGGAGCCAGACAGGGACTGAAAAACTGTTTTTT.

This clonotype occurred a few times. The chain carries TRBV6-1 and TRBJ1-5; no reliable D call. Germline values: CDR1 MNHNS, CDR2 SASEGT. V gave up 0 bases and J gave up 10 bases, with 13 bases separating them. The CDR3 spans 14 residues. In nucleotides, the CDR3 is TGTGCCAGCAGTGAAGCGCTTAGCCCCGCACCCCAGCATTTT. This sequence encodes CASSEALSPAPQHF.

This clonotype has just a few counts. The V call is TRBV5-5, the J call TRBJ2-7; weak D call: TRBD2 (6 bases). This CDR3 is 15 amino acids long. The V gene's germline CDR1 is SGHKS and CDR2 YYEKEE (reference sequence). V was pared by 3 bases and J by 2 bases, with 15 bases between. The CDR3 nucleotides are TGTGCCAGCAGCTCGGAAGTGGCGGGAACCTACGAGCAGTACTTC. It specifies CASSSEVAGTYEQYF. Full variable domain (remainder filled in from reference TRBV5-5 and TRBJ2-7): DAGVTQSPTHLIKTRGQQVTLRCSPISGHKSVSWYQQVLGQGPQFIFQYYEKEERGRGNFPDRFSARQFPNYSSELNVNALLLGDSALYLCASSSEVAGTYEQYFGPGTRLTVT.

A note on this clonotype: This is likely a read error, given that the CDR3 carries no conserved phenylalanine or tryptophan at its end. The CDR3 sequence is CASSMGGSTGELFI. The CDR3 coding sequence is TGTGCCAGTAGTATGGGTGGTTCCACCGGGGAGCTGTTTATT. V gene TRBV19 combines with J gene TRBJ2-2; no clear D gene. Trimming stripped 3 bases from V and 4 bases from J, with 9 bases between. In germline, CDR1 is LNHDA, CDR2 SQIVND (reference sequence). The length of the CDR3 is 14 residues.

The chain employs TRBV3-1 and TRBJ1-1; the D is unclear. Trimming shortened V by 4 bases and J by 1 base, and 13 bases separated the two germline ends. The germline CDR1 and CDR2 sequences are LGHDT and YNNKEL (reference sequence). The CDR3 has 15 residues. CDR3 sequence: CASSPRAGRNTEAFF. CDR3 DNA: TGTGCCAGCAGCCCAAGGGCAGGCAGGAACACTGAAGCTTTCTTT.

The chain links TRBV7-9 to TRBJ1-1; D is unresolved. The CDR3 loop spans 11 amino acids. V was cut by 6 bases and J by 7 bases, with 9 bases left in between. Per the germline V gene, CDR1 is SEHNR and CDR2 is FQNEAQ (reference sequence). The CDR3 reads CASSEAVEAFF. The CDR3 coding sequence is TGTGCCAGCAGTGAGGCGGTTGAAGCTTTCTTT.

There are many counts of this clonotype. The rearrangement joins TRBV7-9 to TRBJ2-2; no firm D call. Trimming cost V 2 bases and J 0 bases, with 7 bases left between them. The CDR3 extends over 15 amino acids. The germline V gene encodes CDR1 SEHNR and CDR2 FQNEAQ (reference sequence). CDR3 coding DNA: TGTGCCAGCAGCTTAATGTTTTCGAACACCGGGGAGCTGTTTTTT. Its protein product is CASSLMFSNTGELFF.

V usage is TRBV14 and J usage is TRBJ1-6, with D possibly being TRBD1 (5 bases). This CDR3 spans 13 amino acids. Germline-derived CDR1 and CDR2 are SGHDN and FVKESK. The ends were cut back, 2 bases at V and 10 bases at J, with 9 bases in the middle. The DNA of the CDR3 is TGTGCCAGCAGCCAAACGGGACTGTCACCCCTCCACTTT. It yields the protein CASSQTGLSPLHF.

This clonotype appeared many times. The V and J genes are TRBV4-1 and TRBJ2-1, with D uncertain. There are 16 residues in the CDR3. Per germline, CDR1 MGHRA and CDR2 YSYEKL. The V end lost 1 base, the J end lost 2 bases, and 12 bases lay between the germline ends. CDR3 amino acids: CASSQVDLVAYNEQFF. In DNA form, the CDR3 reads TGCGCCAGCAGCCAAGTCGACCTTGTGGCCTACAATGAGCAGTTCTTC.

Many counts were recorded for this clonotype. The rearrangement links TRBV7-9 to TRBJ1-1; D is ambiguous. Trimming took off 5 bases at V and 4 bases at J, with 14 bases between the two ends. This CDR3 spans 14 amino acids. Germline V lookup: CDR1 SEHNR, CDR2 FQNEAQ (reference sequence). Written as DNA, the CDR3 is TGTGCCAGCAGCCCGTGGACTTTGTCCACTGAAGCTTTCTTT. It encodes CASSPWTLSTEAFF.

This clonotype has only a few counts. The chain links TRBV19 to TRBJ2-7; unclear D gene. The CDR3 runs to 10 residues. Germline CDR1 is LNHDA and CDR2 is SQIVND (reference sequence). The V gene lost 8 bases and the J gene lost 7 bases, with 9 bases spanning the gap. CDR3 loop: CASAPGEQYF. The CDR3 nucleotides read TGTGCCAGTGCCCCCGGGGAGCAGTACTTC.

The rearrangement uses TRBV6-6 and TRBJ2-4, with D perhaps TRBD1 (5 bases). This CDR3 is 15 amino acids long. Trimming shortened V by 2 bases and J by 0 bases, and 8 bases separated the two germline ends. Per the germline V gene, CDR1 is MNHNY and CDR2 is SVGAGI (reference sequence). The CDR3 here is CASSYRQLAKNIQYF. CDR3 DNA sequence: TGTGCCAGCAGTTACCGACAGCTAGCCAAAAACATTCAGTACTTC.

The chain employs TRBV18 and TRBJ2-2, with 12 bases matching TRBD2. Germline V gene data show CDR1 as KGHSH and CDR2 as LQKENI. Trimming cost V 6 bases and J 1 base; bases outside gene matches: 12. The CDR3 loop spans 19 amino acids. As DNA, the CDR3 is TGTGCCAGCTCCCGACTTCCTAGCGGGGGGGCCGAGAACACCGGGGAGCTGTTTTTT. Its protein is CASSRLPSGGAENTGELFF.